One and the same sample provided the 18 T cell receptor beta chains below, sequenced in a study of cytomegalovirus exposure and HLA in healthy donors (dated by TCRdb to the late 2010s). The receptor library was made with the immunoSEQ multiplex PCR assay. A mixture of 60 forward primers for TCR Vbeta segments and 13 reverse primers for TCR Jbeta segments was used in the multiplex PCR. TCRdb retrieved this table from immuneACCESS and kept in-frame rearrangements only. Not all clones are present; in checked studies, unresolved V genes account for under half, and no reason is known for the remainder. The sample data list 75,000 to 100,000 clones, and roughly 74% of these were observed just once. The ten largest clones capture about 14% of the sample. Sequencing used PBMCs. The source of these receptors is a woman aged 70-85 years in good health and CMV-seropositive.

The chain couples TRBV14 to TRBJ2-1; tentatively, D is TRBD1 (5 bases). Germline lookup yields CDR1 SGHDN and CDR2 FVKESK. V gave up 3 bases and J gave up 3 bases, with 6 bases separating them. The CDR3 contains 13 residues. CDR3 amino acids: CASSHDSYNEQFF. CDR3 DNA: TGTGCCAGCAGCCATGACAGCTACAATGAGCAGTTCTTC.

The J gene is TRBJ1-5, the V gene TRBV5-1; possibly TRBD1 for D (5 bases). V shed 2 bases and J shed 6 bases, with 12 bases lying between them. Germline values: CDR1 SGHRS, CDR2 YFSETQ. The CDR3 is made up of 14 amino acids. CDR3 region: CASSFGGRSQPQHF. As DNA, the CDR3 is TGCGCCAGCAGCTTCGGGGGAAGGAGTCAGCCCCAGCATTTT. The full variable domain, completed using reference TRBV5-1 and TRBJ1-5, is KAGVTQTPRYLIKTRGQQVTLSCSPISGHRSVSWYQQTPGQGLQFLFEYFSETQRNKGNFPGRFSGRQFSNSRSEMNVSTLELGDSALYLCASSFGGRSQPQHFGDGTRLSIL.

On this clone itself: The junction and the germline gene differ at one end; a read error may be behind it. The chain has TRBV6-5 and TRBJ1-2; 7 bases are a match to TRBD1. CDR1 MNHEY and CDR2 SVGAGI come from the germline V gene. The CDR3 has 15 amino acids. The DNA for the CDR3 is TGTGCCGGCAGTTACCTCCCAGGGGGAGGCTATGGCTACACCTTC. It specifies CAGSYLPGGGYGYTF.

The V gene is TRBV10-2, the J gene TRBJ2-1, with TRBD2 matching over 9 bases. Germline V lookup: CDR1 WSHSY, CDR2 SAAADI. V shed 8 bases and J 9 bases; nucleotides not matched to a gene: 8. The CDR3 is 13 amino acids. CDR3 sequence: CASRERGVVEQFF. The CDR3 region has the DNA TGCGCCAGCCGGGAGCGGGGGGTTGTTGAGCAGTTCTTC.

This clone occurred once. Other DNA sequences in the same sample also yield this CDR3. The chain uses TRBV18 and TRBJ1-2; tentatively, D is TRBD1 (6 bases). CDR3 length: 13 residues. Between the trimmed V and J ends, which lost 2 bases and 8 bases, there was a span of 12 bases. The germline V gene has CDR1 KGHSH and CDR2 LQKENI. The CDR3 reads CASSPSRGDGYTF. Written as DNA, the CDR3 is TGTGCCAGCTCACCATCCAGGGGTGACGGCTACACCTTC.

The chain is built from TRBV11-2 and TRBJ1-1; no clear D. V dropped 5 bases and J dropped 8 bases, with 15 bases sitting between them. Germline V gene lookup returns CDR1 SGHAT and CDR2 FQNNGV. The CDR3 is 13 residues long. The CDR3 DNA is TGTGCCAGCAGCCTTGCAGAGGCGGGGGAAGCTTTCTTT. It yields the protein CASSLAEAGEAFF.

A note on this clone: Within the sample, other DNA sequences also encode this same CDR3. The DNA of the CDR3 is TGTGCCAGCAGCTTGGACAGGATCTACGAGCAGTACTTC. This gives the protein CASSLDRIYEQYF. V usage is TRBV11-2 and J usage is TRBJ2-7, with 7 positions matching TRBD1. Looked up from germline, CDR1 is SGHAT and CDR2 is FQNNGV. Trimming took 3 bases from V and 3 from J; bases not matched to a gene: 2. The CDR3 runs to 13 residues.

The chain is built from TRBV14 and TRBJ2-1; D gene unclear. Germline CDR1 is SGHDN and CDR2 is FVKESK. Trimming took 2 bases from V and 2 from J, leaving 10 bases between them. The CDR3 runs to 15 residues. CDR3 DNA: TGTGCCAGCAGCCAATTCGAGGCCGCCTACAATGAGCAGTTCTTC. Its translation: CASSQFEAAYNEQFF.

The J gene is TRBJ1-2, the V gene TRBV19; D call uncertain. The germline V and J ends were trimmed by 3 bases and 4 bases, with 9 bases remaining between them. The germline CDR1 and CDR2 sequences are LNHDA and SQIVND (reference sequence). The CDR3 sequence is 13 residues long. In DNA form, the CDR3 reads TGTGCCAGTAGTATCGAGCGGACCTATGGCTACACCTTC. Amino acids: CASSIERTYGYTF.

The chain links TRBV7-2 to TRBJ2-1, with 7 bases lining up with TRBD2. J lost 7 bases, V lost 5 bases, and 8 bases had no gene match. CDR3 length: 14 amino acids. The germline gives CDR1 SGHTA, CDR2 FQGNSA. CDR3: CASSPPLGGNEQFF. In DNA form, the CDR3 reads TGTGCCAGCAGCCCACCCCTGGGGGGGAATGAGCAGTTCTTC.

J is TRBJ1-2 and V is TRBV4-3, with no clear D. This CDR3 region has 15 residues. CDR1 is LGHNA, CDR2 YSLEER, per germline. V was cut by 1 base and J by 8 bases, with 17 bases left in between. In DNA form, the CDR3 reads TGCGCCAGCAGCCAAGTTATGTCAGGAGAGGGAGGCTACACCTTC. Its translation: CASSQVMSGEGGYTF.

This clone was detected only a few times. The CDR3 DNA reads as TGCGCCAGCAGTGACCTTACAGGGGGCGCGGAGACCCAGTACTTC. Protein sequence: CASSDLTGGAETQYF. The chain uses TRBV10-1 and TRBJ2-5; 9 positions match TRBD1. The CDR3 loop spans 15 amino acids. Germline CDR1 WNHNN, CDR2 SYGVQD (reference sequence). V dropped 3 bases and J dropped 5; count of bases not matched to a gene: 7.

This clone was seen only a few times. CDR3 amino acids: CASSGAGTGSHEQYF. The DNA of the CDR3 is TGTGCCAGCAGTGGGGCCGGGACAGGGAGCCACGAGCAGTACTTC. The chain is built from TRBV11-2 and TRBJ2-7, with 9 bases identical to TRBD1. The CDR3 has 15 amino acids. Per the germline V gene, CDR1 is SGHAT and CDR2 is FQNNGV. V lost 6 bases and J lost 5; bases outside the gene matches: 11.

The chain combines TRBV27 with TRBJ2-3, with no clear D. Germline V gene lookup returns CDR1 MNHEY and CDR2 SMNVEV (reference sequence). CDR3 length equals 11 residues. Trimming took 7 bases from V and 0 from J, leaving 2 bases between them. The CDR3 bases are TGTGCCAGCACTAGCACAGATACGCAGTATTTT. Translated, it gives CASTSTDTQYF.

This clone was counted once. V gene TRBV29-1 combines with J gene TRBJ2-3, with D possibly being TRBD2 (6 bases). CDR1 and CDR2 from the germline V gene are SQVTM and ANQGSEA. The V end was cut by 6 bases, the J end by 0 bases, with 13 bases between. The CDR3 has 14 residues. The CDR3 nucleotides read TGCAGCGTCCCCCGGGAGAGCAGCACAGATACGCAGTATTTT. This translates into CSVPRESSTDTQYF.

This clone was counted a single time. The V gene is TRBV6-5, the J gene TRBJ1-1; D not certain. V was shortened by 5 bases and J by 1 base, with 14 bases between the two germline ends. The CDR3 consists of 15 residues. Germline-derived CDR1 and CDR2 are MNHEY and SVGAGI. The CDR3 DNA is TGTGCCAGCAGTCCTAGGCCGAGCTGGAACACTGAAGCTTTCTTT. Its protein is CASSPRPSWNTEAFF.

The CDR3 is CSEGRTDTQYF. DNA for the CDR3: TGCAGTGAGGGGCGCACAGATACGCAGTATTTT. The V and J genes are TRBV20-1 and TRBJ2-3; a possible D gene is TRBD1 (5 bases). The CDR3 sequence is 11 residues long. The V gene lost 7 bases and the J gene lost 1 base, with 6 bases spanning the gap. Germline loops: CDR1 DFQATT, CDR2 SNEGSKA (reference sequence).

This chain uses TRBV30 with TRBJ2-2; a weak D match, TRBD2 (5 bases). This CDR3 contains 14 residues. Germline values: CDR1 GTSNPN, CDR2 SVGIG (reference sequence). The germline V and J ends were trimmed by 5 bases and 7 bases, with 17 bases remaining between them. The CDR3 sequence is CAWGGLSRSGELFF. The CDR3 DNA reads TGTGCCTGGGGTGGACTGTCTCGGAGCGGGGAGCTGTTTTTT.